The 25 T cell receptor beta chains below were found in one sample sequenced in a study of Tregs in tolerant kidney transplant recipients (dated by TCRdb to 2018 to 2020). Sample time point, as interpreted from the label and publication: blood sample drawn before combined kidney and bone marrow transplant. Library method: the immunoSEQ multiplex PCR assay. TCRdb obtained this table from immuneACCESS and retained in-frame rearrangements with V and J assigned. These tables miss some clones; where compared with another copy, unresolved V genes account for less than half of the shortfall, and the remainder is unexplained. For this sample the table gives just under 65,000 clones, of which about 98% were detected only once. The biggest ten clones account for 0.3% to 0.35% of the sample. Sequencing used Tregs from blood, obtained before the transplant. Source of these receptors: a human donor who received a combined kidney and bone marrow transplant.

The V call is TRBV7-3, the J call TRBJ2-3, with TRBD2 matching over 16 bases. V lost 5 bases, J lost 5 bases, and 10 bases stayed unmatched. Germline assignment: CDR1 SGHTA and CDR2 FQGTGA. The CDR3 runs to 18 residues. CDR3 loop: CASSPGTSGGAGVDTQYF. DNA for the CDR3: TGTGCCAGCAGCCCAGGGACTAGCGGGGGGGCGGGCGTAGATACGCAGTATTTT.

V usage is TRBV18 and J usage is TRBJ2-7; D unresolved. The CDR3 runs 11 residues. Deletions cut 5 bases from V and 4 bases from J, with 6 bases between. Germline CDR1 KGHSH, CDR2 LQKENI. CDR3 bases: TGTGCCAGCTCATCCAATTACGAGCAGTACTTC. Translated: CASSSNYEQYF. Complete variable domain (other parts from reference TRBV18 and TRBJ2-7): NAGVMQNPRHLVRRRGQEARLRCSPMKGHSHVYWYRQLPEEGLKFMVYLQKENIIDESGMPKERFSAEFPKEGPSILRIQQVVRGDSAAYFCASSSNYEQYFGPGTRLTVT.

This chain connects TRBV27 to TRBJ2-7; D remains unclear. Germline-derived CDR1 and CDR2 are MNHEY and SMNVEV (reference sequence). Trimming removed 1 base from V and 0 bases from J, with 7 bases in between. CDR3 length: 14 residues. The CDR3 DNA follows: TGTGCCAGCAGTTTATACGGCGGCTCCTACGAGCAGTACTTC. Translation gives CASSLYGGSYEQYF.

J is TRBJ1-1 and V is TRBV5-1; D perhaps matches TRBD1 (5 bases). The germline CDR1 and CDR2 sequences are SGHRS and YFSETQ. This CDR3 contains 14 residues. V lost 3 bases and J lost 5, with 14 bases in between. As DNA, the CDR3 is TGCGCCAGCAGCTCCCGGGGGGGACTAACTGAAGCTTTCTTT. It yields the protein CASSSRGGLTEAFF.

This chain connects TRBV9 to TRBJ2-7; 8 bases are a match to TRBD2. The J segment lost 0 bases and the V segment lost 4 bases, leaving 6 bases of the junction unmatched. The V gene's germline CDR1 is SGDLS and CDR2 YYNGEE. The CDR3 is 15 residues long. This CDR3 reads CASSPRGGPSYEQYF. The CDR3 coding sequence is TGTGCCAGCAGCCCTCGGGGGGGACCCTCCTACGAGCAGTACTTC.

CDR3 nucleotide sequence: TGCGCCAGCAGCTGGACAGGGGAAGAGACCCAGTACTTC. This codes for CASSWTGEETQYF. The chain uses TRBV5-1 and TRBJ2-5; TRBD1 matches 9 bases. V lost 3 bases to trimming and J lost 3 bases; unmatched junction nucleotides: 0. Germline assignment: CDR1 SGHRS and CDR2 YFSETQ. The CDR3 is 13 amino acids.

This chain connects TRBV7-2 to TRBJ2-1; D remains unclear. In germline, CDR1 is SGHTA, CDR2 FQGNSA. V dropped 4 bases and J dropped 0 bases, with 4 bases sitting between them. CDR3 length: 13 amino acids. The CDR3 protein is CASSSSSYNEQFF. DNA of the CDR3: TGTGCCAGCAGCTCGAGCTCCTACAATGAGCAGTTCTTC. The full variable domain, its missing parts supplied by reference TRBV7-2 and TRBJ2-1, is GAGVSQSPSNKVTEKGKDVELRCDPISGHTALYWYRQSLGQGLEFLIYFQGNSAPDKSGLPSDRFSAERTGGSVSTLTIQRTQQEDSAVYLCASSSSSYNEQFFGPGTRLTVL.

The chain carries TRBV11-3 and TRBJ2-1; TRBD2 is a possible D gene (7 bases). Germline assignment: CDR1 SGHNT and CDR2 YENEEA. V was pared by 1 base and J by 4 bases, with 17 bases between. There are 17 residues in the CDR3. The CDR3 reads CASSLGPGGGDYNEQFF. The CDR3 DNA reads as TGTGCCAGCAGCTTAGGACCAGGCGGGGGCGATTACAATGAGCAGTTCTTC.

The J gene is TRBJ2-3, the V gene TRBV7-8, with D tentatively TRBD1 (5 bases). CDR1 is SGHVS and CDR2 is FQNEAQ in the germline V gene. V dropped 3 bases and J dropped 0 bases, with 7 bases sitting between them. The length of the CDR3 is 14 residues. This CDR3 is CASSFPGSTDTQYF. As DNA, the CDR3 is TGTGCCAGCAGCTTCCCAGGGAGCACAGATACGCAGTATTTT.

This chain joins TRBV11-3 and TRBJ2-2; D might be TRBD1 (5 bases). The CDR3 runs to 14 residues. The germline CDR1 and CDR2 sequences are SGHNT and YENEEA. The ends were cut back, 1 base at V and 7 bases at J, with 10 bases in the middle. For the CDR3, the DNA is TGTGCCAGCAGCTTAGGACAGTTAGGCGGGGAGCTGTTTTTT. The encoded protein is CASSLGQLGGELFF.

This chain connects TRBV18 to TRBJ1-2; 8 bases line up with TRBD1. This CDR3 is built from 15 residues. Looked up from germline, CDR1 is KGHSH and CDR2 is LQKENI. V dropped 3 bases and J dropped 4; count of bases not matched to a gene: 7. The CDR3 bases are TGTGCCAGCTCACCGACAGGGGATAGAGGCTATGGCTACACCTTC. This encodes CASSPTGDRGYGYTF. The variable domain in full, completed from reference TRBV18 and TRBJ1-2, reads NAGVMQNPRHLVRRRGQEARLRCSPMKGHSHVYWYRQLPEEGLKFMVYLQKENIIDESGMPKERFSAEFPKEGPSILRIQQVVRGDSAAYFCASSPTGDRGYGYTFGSGTRLTVV.

For the CDR3, the DNA is TGCGCCAGCAGCTTGGGCGATCTCTATGAAAAACTGTTTTTT. This gives the protein CASSLGDLYEKLFF. The chain recombines TRBV5-1 with TRBJ1-4; D ambiguous. Germline CDR1 SGHRS, CDR2 YFSETQ. The CDR3 is made up of 14 amino acids. Between the trimmed V and J ends, which lost 0 bases and 6 bases, there was a span of 9 bases.

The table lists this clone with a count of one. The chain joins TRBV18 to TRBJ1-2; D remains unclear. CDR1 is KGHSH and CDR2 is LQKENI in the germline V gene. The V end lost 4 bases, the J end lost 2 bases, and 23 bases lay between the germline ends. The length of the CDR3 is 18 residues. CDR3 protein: CASSRRAFRGLMNYGYTF. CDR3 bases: TGTGCCAGCTCACGACGAGCCTTTCGAGGCTTGATGAACTATGGCTACACCTTC. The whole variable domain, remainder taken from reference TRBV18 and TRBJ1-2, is NAGVMQNPRHLVRRRGQEARLRCSPMKGHSHVYWYRQLPEEGLKFMVYLQKENIIDESGMPKERFSAEFPKEGPSILRIQQVVRGDSAAYFCASSRRAFRGLMNYGYTFGSGTRLTVV.

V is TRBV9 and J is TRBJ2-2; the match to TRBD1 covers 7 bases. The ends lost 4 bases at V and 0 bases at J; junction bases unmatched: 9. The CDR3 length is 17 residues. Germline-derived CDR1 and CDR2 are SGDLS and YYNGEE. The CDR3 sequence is CASSPRGQVANTGELFF. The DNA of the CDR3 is TGTGCCAGCAGCCCGAGGGGGCAGGTCGCGAACACCGGGGAGCTGTTTTTT. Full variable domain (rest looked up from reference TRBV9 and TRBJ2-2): DSGVTQTPKHLITATGQRVTLRCSPRSGDLSVYWYQQSLDQGLQFLIQYYNGEERAKGNILERFSAQQFPDLHSELNLSSLELGDSALYFCASSPRGQVANTGELFFGEGSRLTVL.

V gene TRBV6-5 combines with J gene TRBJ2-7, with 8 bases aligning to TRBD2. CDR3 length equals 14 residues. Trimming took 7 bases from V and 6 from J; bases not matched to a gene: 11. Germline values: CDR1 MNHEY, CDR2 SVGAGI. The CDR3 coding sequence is TGTGCCAGCAAGCCGGGACTAGGGTTCAGCGAGCAGTACTTC. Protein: CASKPGLGFSEQYF.

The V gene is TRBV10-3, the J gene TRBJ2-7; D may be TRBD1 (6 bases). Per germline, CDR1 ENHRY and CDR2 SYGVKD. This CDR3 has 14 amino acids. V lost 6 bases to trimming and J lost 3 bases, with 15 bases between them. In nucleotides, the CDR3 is TGTGCCATCAGCTTAACGGACAGAGGCTACGAGCAGTACTTC. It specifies CAISLTDRGYEQYF.

The CDR3 loop reads CASSFGGLNGYTF. CDR3 sequence (DNA): TGTGCCAGCAGCTTCGGGGGGCTAAACGGCTACACCTTC. The chain uses TRBV7-9 and TRBJ1-2; D might be TRBD1 (6 bases). The V gene lost 3 bases and the J gene lost 8 bases, with 13 bases spanning the gap. CDR1 is SEHNR and CDR2 is FQNEAQ in the germline V gene (reference sequence). The CDR3 covers 13 residues. Full variable domain (missing parts from reference TRBV7-9 and TRBJ1-2): DTGVSQNPRHKITKRGQNVTFRCDPISEHNRLYWYRQTLGQGPEFLTYFQNEAQLEKSRLLSDRFSAERPKGSFSTLEIQRTEQGDSAMYLCASSFGGLNGYTFGSGTRLTVV.

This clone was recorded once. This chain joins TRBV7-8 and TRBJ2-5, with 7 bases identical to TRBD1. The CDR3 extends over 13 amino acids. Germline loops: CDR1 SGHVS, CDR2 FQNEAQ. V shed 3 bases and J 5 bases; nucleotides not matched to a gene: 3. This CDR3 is CASSLDRFETQYF. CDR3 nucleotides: TGTGCCAGCAGCTTGGACAGGTTTGAGACCCAGTACTTC.

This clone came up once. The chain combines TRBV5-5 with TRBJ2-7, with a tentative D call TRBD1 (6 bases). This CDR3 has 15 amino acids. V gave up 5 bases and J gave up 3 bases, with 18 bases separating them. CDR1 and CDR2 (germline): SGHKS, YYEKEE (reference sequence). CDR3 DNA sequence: TGTGCCAGCAGTACTACGACAGGTCACGACTACGAGCAGTACTTC. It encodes CASSTTTGHDYEQYF.

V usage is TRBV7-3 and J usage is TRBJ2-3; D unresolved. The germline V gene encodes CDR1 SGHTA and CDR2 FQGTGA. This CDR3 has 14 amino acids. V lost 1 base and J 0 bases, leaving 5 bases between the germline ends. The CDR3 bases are TGTGCCAGCAGCTTAAGCACAAGCACAGATACGCAGTATTTT. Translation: CASSLSTSTDTQYF.

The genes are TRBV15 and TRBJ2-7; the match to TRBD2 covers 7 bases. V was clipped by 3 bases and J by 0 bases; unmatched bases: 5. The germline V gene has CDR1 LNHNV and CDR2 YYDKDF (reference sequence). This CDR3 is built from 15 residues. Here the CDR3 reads CATSSVAGPSYEQYF. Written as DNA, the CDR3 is TGTGCCACCAGCAGCGTAGCGGGCCCCTCCTACGAGCAGTACTTC.

The CDR3: CAISLGQEPYEQYF. CDR3 sequence (DNA): TGTGCCATCAGCCTGGGACAGGAACCTTACGAGCAGTACTTC. The rearrangement uses TRBV10-3 and TRBJ2-7; TRBD1 aligns across 8 bases. The CDR3 is 14 residues long. Germline-derived CDR1 and CDR2 are ENHRY and SYGVKD. Trimming at V came to 6 bases and at J to 4 bases, leaving 8 bases not matched to a gene.

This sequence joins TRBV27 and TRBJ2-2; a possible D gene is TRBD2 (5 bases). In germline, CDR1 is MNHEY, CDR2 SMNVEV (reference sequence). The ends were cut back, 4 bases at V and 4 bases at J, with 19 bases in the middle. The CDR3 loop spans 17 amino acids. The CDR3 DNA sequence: TGTGCCAGCAGTTATCGGGTTAGCGCATACCTCACCGGGGAGCTGTTTTTT. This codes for CASSYRVSAYLTGELFF.

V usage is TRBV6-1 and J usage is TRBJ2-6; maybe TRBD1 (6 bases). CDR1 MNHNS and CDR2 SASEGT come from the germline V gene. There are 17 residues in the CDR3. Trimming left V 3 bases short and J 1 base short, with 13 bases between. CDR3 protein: CASSDPGALSGANVLTF. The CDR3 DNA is TGTGCCAGCAGTGATCCAGGGGCTTTGTCTGGGGCCAACGTCCTGACTTTC.

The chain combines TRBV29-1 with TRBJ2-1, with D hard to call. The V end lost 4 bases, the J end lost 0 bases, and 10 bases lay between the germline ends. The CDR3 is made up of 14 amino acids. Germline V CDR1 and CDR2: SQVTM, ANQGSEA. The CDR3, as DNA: TGCAGCGTTGCGGCTAGGAGCTCCTACAATGAGCAGTTCTTC. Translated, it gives CSVAARSSYNEQFF.